This is a list of T cell receptor beta chains from one sample in a study of regulatory T cells in long-lasting Graves disease. Each CDR3 protein is one row after TCRdb ran MiXCR on the multiplex PCR reads. The data show a few hundred thousand distinct CDR3 sequences, approximately 13% seen once. The same sample was also used in a study of T cells in Graves' hyperthyroidism and ophthalmopathy.

Sequences were derived from peripheral blood mononuclear cells (PBMCs), sampled at new diagnosis, from a patient treated with antithyroid drugs. Every receptor here comes from a man in his thirties or forties with Graves disease. The CDR3 runs from the conserved cysteine through the conserved F or W. The order of the fields is CDR3 protein, CDR3 DNA, clone size, V gene, J gene, D gene. The D gene is left open where the match is weak. Some rows mark clone size as missing; the rest say once, few, many or name a class of expanded clone.

CDR3: CASSSNSRLGNTEAFF
DNA: TGCGCCAGCAGCTCTAACAGCCGTTTAGGGAACACTGAAGCTTTCTTT
size: .
V: TRBV5-1
J: TRBJ1-1
D: .

CDR3: CASSKRQAFVYGYTF
DNA: TGTGCCAGCAGCAAACGACAAGCCTTTGTCTATGGCTACACCTTC
size: few
V: TRBV9
J: TRBJ1-2
D: .

CDR3: CASSSILRASYNEQFF
DNA: TGTGCCAGCAGTTCTATTCTCCGAGCCTCCTACAATGAGCAGTTCTTC
size: .
V: TRBV6-2/TRBV6-3
J: TRBJ2-1
D: .

CDR3: CASSLWLPASGANVLTF
DNA: TGTGCCAGTAGCCTTTGGCTCCCGGCCTCAGGGGCCAACGTCCTGACTTTC
size: few
V: TRBV19
J: TRBJ2-6
D: .

CDR3: CSAGANDEQFF
DNA: TGCAGTGCCGGGGCCAACGATGAGCAGTTCTTC
size: .
V: TRBV20-1
J: TRBJ2-1
D: .

CDR3: CASSPHSEGTDTQYF
DNA: TGTGCCAGCAGTCCCCATTCCGAGGGCACAGATACGCAGTATTTT
size: .
V: TRBV12-3/TRBV12-4
J: TRBJ2-3
D: .

CDR3: CATSDFRGNQPQHF
DNA: TGTGCCACCAGTGATTTCCGAGGCAATCAGCCCCAGCATTTT
size: once
V: TRBV24-1
J: TRBJ1-5
D: .

CDR3: CASSGREGREQYF
DNA: TGTGCCAGCAGCGGGCGGGAGGGCCGCGAGCAGTACTTC
size: .
V: TRBV28
J: TRBJ2-7
D: TRBD2

CDR3: CASSPTGAVEAFF
DNA: TGTGCCAGCAGTCCGACAGGGGCCGTTGAAGCTTTCTTT
size: few
V: TRBV27
J: TRBJ1-1
D: TRBD1

CDR3: CASSSGLAGVGHTGELFF
DNA: TGTGCCAGCAGCTCGGGACTAGCGGGAGTCGGGCACACCGGGGAGCTGTTTTTT
size: many
V: TRBV7-9
J: TRBJ2-2
D: TRBD2

CDR3: CASSSGTSGRTYEQYF
DNA: TGCGCCAGCAGCTCCGGGACTAGCGGGAGGACCTACGAGCAGTACTTC
size: many
V: TRBV10-1
J: TRBJ2-7
D: TRBD2

CDR3: CAGSKREGGGGSPLHF
DNA: TGTGCCGGCTCGAAACGCGAGGGCGGAGGTGGTTCACCCCTCCACTTT
size: few
V: TRBV6-1
J: TRBJ1-6
D: .

CDR3: CAIGDRANTEAFF
DNA: TGTGCCATCGGGGACAGGGCCAACACTGAAGCTTTCTTT
size: .
V: TRBV10-3
J: TRBJ1-1
D: TRBD1

CDR3: CASSPRDSSMNTEAFF
DNA: TGTGCCAGCTCACCCCGGGACAGCTCAATGAACACTGAAGCTTTCTTT
size: .
V: TRBV18
J: TRBJ1-1
D: TRBD1

CDR3: CASSPRVWGDRDSPLHF
DNA: TGTGCCAGCTCACCTCGGGTTTGGGGCGACAGGGATTCACCCCTCCACTTT
size: .
V: TRBV18
J: TRBJ1-6
D: TRBD1

CDR3: CASSDWRYNEQFF
DNA: TGTGCCAGCAGTGACTGGCGGTACAATGAGCAGTTCTTC
size: many
V: TRBV6-2/TRBV6-3
J: TRBJ2-1
D: .

CDR3: CASSLYSSQETQYF
DNA: TGTGCCAGCAGCTTGTACAGCTCGCAAGAGACCCAGTACTTC
size: many
V: TRBV5-5
J: TRBJ2-5
D: .

CDR3: CASSYSRSAGGSVYEQYF
DNA: TGTGCCAGCAGTTACTCGAGGTCGGCAGGGGGCTCCGTTTACGAGCAGTACTTC
size: many
V: TRBV6-6
J: TRBJ2-7
D: TRBD1

CDR3: CSAREGQLSGNTIYF
DNA: TGCAGTGCTAGAGAGGGACAGCTCTCTGGAAACACCATATATTTT
size: few
V: TRBV20-1
J: TRBJ1-3
D: TRBD1

CDR3: CAWSVYGYTF
DNA: TGTGCCTGGAGTGTCTATGGCTACACCTTC
size: many
V: TRBV30
J: TRBJ1-2
D: .

CDR3: CASTSGRRTQPQHF
DNA: TGTGCCAGTACCTCCGGGAGAAGAACTCAGCCCCAGCATTTT
size: .
V: TRBV19
J: TRBJ1-5
D: .

CDR3: CASSPQLEGETQYF
DNA: TGCGCCAGCAGCCCGCAACTCGAGGGAGAGACCCAGTACTTC
size: .
V: TRBV5-1
J: TRBJ2-5
D: .

CDR3: CASSLRGRAYEQYF
DNA: TGCGCCAGCAGCTTGCGTGGGAGGGCCTACGAGCAGTACTTC
size: many
V: TRBV5-1
J: TRBJ2-7
D: TRBD2

CDR3: CASSWAGARGGEAFF
DNA: TGTGCCAGCAGCTGGGCAGGGGCGCGAGGAGGTGAAGCTTTCTTT
size: many
V: TRBV7-3
J: TRBJ1-1
D: .

CDR3: CASSSGGRTDTQYF
DNA: TGTGCCAGCAGCTCGGGAGGGCGAACAGATACGCAGTATTTT
size: many
V: TRBV7-9
J: TRBJ2-3
D: TRBD2

CDR3: CSARDPDRGGSALHF
DNA: TGCAGTGCTAGAGATCCGGACAGGGGAGGGTCGGCCCTCCACTTT
size: .
V: TRBV20-1
J: TRBJ1-6
D: TRBD1

CDR3: CASSSIFTDTQYF
DNA: TGTGCCAGCAGTTCTATTTTCACAGATACGCAGTATTTT
size: many
V: TRBV11-2
J: TRBJ2-3
D: .

CDR3: CSVVRVTGYYGYTF
DNA: TGCAGCGTTGTGCGGGTGACAGGGTACTATGGCTACACCTTC
size: many
V: TRBV29-1
J: TRBJ1-2
D: TRBD1

CDR3: CSVEGRLSGNTIYF
DNA: TGCAGCGTTGAGGGGCGACTCTCTGGAAACACCATATATTTT
size: .
V: TRBV29-1
J: TRBJ1-3
D: .

CDR3: CASSFLAGGPYEQYF
DNA: TGTGCCAGCAGCTTCTTAGCGGGAGGGCCCTACGAGCAGTACTTC
size: many
V: TRBV7-2
J: TRBJ2-7
D: TRBD2